The present entry profiles one TCR beta chain with its context. The data were obtained in a study of blood T cell repertoires in COVID-19. Study background: Whether acute or convalescent, the COVID-19 samples came from the United States, Italy and Spain. T cells, B-cell-depleted T cells, or PBMCs provided the cDNA or gDNA that served as material.

This CDR3 comprises 15 residues. Germline CDR1 reads SGHAT; CDR2 reads FQNNGV. Trimming left V 3 bases short and J 2 bases short, with 14 bases between. As handled by the study authors: How many nucleated cells were present was estimated from reference gene primer amplification. This table comes from immunoSEQ multiplex PCR, and its TCRdb copy is limited to in-frame clones, with some not included. D and trimming come from the DNA, and the V and J calls and clone size come from that table. The data show tens of thousands of clones, approximately 84% seen once. The sample taken for sequencing was peripheral blood. The chain combines TRBV11-2 with TRBJ2-7; D remains unclear. The sequence came from a human donor in a cohort sampled during active COVID-19. The CDR3 bases are TGTGCCAGCAGCTTCTTGTCTAGTTTGGCCTACGAGCAGTACTTC. It is translated as CASSFLSSLAYEQYF.